The sequence of this TCR beta chain was determined in a study of cytomegalovirus exposure and HLA in healthy donors. This CDR3 spans 15 amino acids. Trimming left V 1 base short and J 0 bases short, with 8 bases between. Germline loops: CDR1 SGHRS, CDR2 YFSETQ. PCR employed 60 Vbeta and 13 Jbeta primers. Using immunoSEQ multiplex PCR, the repertoire was profiled, and TCRdb retains in-frame clones only, with some absent. The sample lists roughly 120,000 clones; 75% to 85% were seen once. The sequencing input was PBMCs. The chain combines TRBV5-1 with TRBJ1-5, with a tentative D call TRBD1 (6 bases). The sequence was collected from a male donor in good health and CMV-seropositive. CDR3 in amino acids: CASSLTGNSNQPQHF. CDR3 nucleotides: TGCGCCAGCAGCTTGACAGGGAATAGCAATCAGCCCCAGCATTTT.